The clone carrying this TCR beta chain occurred once. The data were taken from a study of OX40 agonist ivuxolimab in advanced cancers. The data were produced by immunoSEQ multiplex PCR, yet TCRdb's version contains in-frame clones alone and is incomplete. Here the sample spans under 75,000 clones, over 75% being singletons. This sample comprised CD4+ or CD8+ T cells sorted from blood, obtained in a trial of the OX40 agonist ivuxolimab. The receptor was derived from an adult with an advanced solid tumor such as melanoma, head and neck, liver or kidney cancer.

The CDR3 is CASSQNRVETGANVLTF. In nucleotides, the CDR3 is TGCGCCAGCAGCCAAAACAGGGTGGAAACTGGGGCCAACGTCCTGACTTTC. J is TRBJ2-6 and V is TRBV4-1, with a weak D call TRBD1 (6 bases). The length of the CDR3 is 17 residues. Trimming stripped 2 bases from V and 2 bases from J, with 13 bases between. Germline V lookup: CDR1 MGHRA, CDR2 YSYEKL.